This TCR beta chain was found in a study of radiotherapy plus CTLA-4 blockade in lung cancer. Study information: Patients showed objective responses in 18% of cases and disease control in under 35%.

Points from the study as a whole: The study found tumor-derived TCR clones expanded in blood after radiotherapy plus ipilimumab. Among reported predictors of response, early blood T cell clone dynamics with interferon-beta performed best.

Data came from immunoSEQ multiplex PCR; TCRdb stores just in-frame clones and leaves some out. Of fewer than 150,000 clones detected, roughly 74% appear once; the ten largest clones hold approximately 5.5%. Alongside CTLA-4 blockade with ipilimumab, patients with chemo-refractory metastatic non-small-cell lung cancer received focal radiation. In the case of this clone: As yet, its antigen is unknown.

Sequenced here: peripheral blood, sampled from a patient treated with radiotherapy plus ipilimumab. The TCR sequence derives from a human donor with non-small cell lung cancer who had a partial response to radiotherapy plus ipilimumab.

DNA of the CDR3: TGTGCCAGTAGTATCGGGGACAGGATTGATAACATTCAGTACTTC. Translation gives CASSIGDRIDNIQYF. The V call is TRBV19, the J call TRBJ2-4; 8 bases map to TRBD1. V dropped 3 bases and J dropped 7; count of bases not matched to a gene: 8. Germline V CDR1 and CDR2: LNHDA, SQIVND (reference sequence). The CDR3 is 15 amino acids.